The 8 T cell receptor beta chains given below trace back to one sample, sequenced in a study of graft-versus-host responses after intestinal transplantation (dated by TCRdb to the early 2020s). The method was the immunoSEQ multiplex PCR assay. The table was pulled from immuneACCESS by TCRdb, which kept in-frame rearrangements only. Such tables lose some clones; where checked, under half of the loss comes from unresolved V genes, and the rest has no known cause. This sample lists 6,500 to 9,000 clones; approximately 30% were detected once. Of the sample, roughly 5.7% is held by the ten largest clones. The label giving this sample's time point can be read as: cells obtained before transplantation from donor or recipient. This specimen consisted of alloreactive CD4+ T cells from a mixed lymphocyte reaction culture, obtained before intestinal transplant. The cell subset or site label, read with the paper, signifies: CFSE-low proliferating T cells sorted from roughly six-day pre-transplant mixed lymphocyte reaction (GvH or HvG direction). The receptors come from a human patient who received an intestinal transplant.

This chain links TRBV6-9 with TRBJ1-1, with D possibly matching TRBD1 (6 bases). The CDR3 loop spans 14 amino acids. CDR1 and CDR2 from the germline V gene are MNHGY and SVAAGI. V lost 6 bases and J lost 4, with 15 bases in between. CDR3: CASRTRGSTTEAFF. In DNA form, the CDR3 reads TGTGCCAGCAGGACAAGGGGGAGTACCACTGAAGCTTTCTTT.

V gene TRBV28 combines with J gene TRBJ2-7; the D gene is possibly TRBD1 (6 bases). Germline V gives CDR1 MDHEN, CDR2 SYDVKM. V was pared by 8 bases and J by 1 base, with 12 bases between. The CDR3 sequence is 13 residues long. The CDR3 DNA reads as TGTGCCAGCCAGCCTGGACAGTCCTACGAGCAGTACTTC. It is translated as CASQPGQSYEQYF.

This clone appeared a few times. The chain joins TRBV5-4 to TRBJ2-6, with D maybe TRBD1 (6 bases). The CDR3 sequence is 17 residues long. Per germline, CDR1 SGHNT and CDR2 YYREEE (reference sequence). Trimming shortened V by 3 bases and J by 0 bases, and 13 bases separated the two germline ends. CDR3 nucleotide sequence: TGTGCCAGCAGCTCTTTTGGCAGGGGCTCTGGGGCCAACGTCCTGACTTTC. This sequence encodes CASSSFGRGSGANVLTF.

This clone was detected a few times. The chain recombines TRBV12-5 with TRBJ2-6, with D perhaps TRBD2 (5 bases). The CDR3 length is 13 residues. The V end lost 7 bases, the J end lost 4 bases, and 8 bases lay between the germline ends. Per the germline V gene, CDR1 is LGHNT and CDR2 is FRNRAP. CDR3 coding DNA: TGTGCTAGTGCGGCTAGCGGGGCCAACGTCCTGACTTTC. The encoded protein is CASAASGANVLTF. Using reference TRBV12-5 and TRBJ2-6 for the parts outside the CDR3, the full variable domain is DARVTQTPRHKVTEMGQEVTMRCQPILGHNTVFWYRQTMMQGLELLAYFRNRAPLDDSGMPKDRFSAEMPDATLATLKIQPSEPRDSAVYFCASAASGANVLTFGAGSRLTVL.

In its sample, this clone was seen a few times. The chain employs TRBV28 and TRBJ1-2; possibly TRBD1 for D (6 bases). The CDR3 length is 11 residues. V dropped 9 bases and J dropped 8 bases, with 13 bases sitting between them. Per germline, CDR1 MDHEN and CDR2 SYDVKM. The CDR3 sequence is CASRDNRGYTF. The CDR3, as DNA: TGTGCCAGTCGGGACAACCGAGGCTACACCTTC.

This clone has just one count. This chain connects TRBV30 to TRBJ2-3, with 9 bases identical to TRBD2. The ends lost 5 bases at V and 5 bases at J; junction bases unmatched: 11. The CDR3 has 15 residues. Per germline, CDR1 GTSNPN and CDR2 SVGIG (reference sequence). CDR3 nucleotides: TGTGCCTGGGGGTGGCGCGGGGGGGAGGGAGATACGCAGTATTTT. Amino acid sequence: CAWGWRGGEGDTQYF.

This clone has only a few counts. The CDR3 DNA reads as TGCGCCAGCAGCCCTTTTCCCGGGACAGACCTTAACTATGGCTACACCTTC. It translates to CASSPFPGTDLNYGYTF. This rearrangement joins TRBV4-1 to TRBJ1-2, with TRBD1 identical over 7 bases. The CDR3 covers 17 residues. In germline, CDR1 is MGHRA, CDR2 YSYEKL. The V segment lost 4 bases and the J segment 1 base; nucleotides outside the gene matches: 12.

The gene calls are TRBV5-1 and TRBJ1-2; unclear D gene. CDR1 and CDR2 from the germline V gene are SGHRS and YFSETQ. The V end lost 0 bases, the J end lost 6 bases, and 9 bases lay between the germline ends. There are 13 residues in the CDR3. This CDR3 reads CASSLGSGNGYTF. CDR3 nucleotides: TGCGCCAGCAGCTTGGGGTCCGGGAATGGCTACACCTTC. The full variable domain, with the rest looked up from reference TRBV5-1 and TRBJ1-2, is KAGVTQTPRYLIKTRGQQVTLSCSPISGHRSVSWYQQTPGQGLQFLFEYFSETQRNKGNFPGRFSGRQFSNSRSEMNVSTLELGDSALYLCASSLGSGNGYTFGSGTRLTVV.